The sequence of this TCR beta chain was determined in a study of tumor-infiltrating lymphocytes in localized non-small cell lung cancer. Findings and caveats of the study: TCRbeta sequencing showed higher T cell infiltration in tumors than uninvolved lung. Different pieces of the same tissue were used for each assay. TCR sequencing covered a subset of patients with enough tissue.

With respect to this clone: The antigen is undetermined.

Measured with immunoSEQ multiplex PCR; TCRdb has only the in-frame clones, and not every one. The table shows 11,000 or so clones, with approximately 80% occurring only once. The germline CDR1 and CDR2 sequences are MGHRA and YSYEKL. V shed 4 bases, J shed 1 base, and the junction held 6 bases outside the gene matches. CDR3 length equals 16 residues. This TCR came from a human donor with non-small cell lung cancer. Sequences were obtained from uninvolved lung tissue not adjacent to the tumor. The chain employs TRBV4-1 and TRBJ2-2; the match to TRBD1 covers 7 bases. The CDR3 loop is CASSLRQGGNTGELFF. CDR3 bases: TGCGCCAGCAGCCTCCGACAGGGTGGGAACACCGGGGAGCTGTTTTTT.